Sequencing of this T cell receptor (beta chain) was carried out in a study of diagnostic markers for celiac disease. This clonotype ranks as medium-sized in terms of frequency. Following a re-call of the reads, TCRdb has one entry per CDR3 protein and lacks DNA. The sample table includes about 2,000 distinct CDR3 sequences. This CDR3 contains 14 residues. Germline assignment: CDR1 KGHSH and CDR2 LQKENI. This TCR was sampled from a human donor. This table probably holds off-target reads from a library built for another chain. Material for sequencing was either unsorted cells or a sorted T cell fraction (not recorded which). V gene TRBV18 combines with J gene TRBJ2-7; without DNA, the TCRdb call of TRBD1 cannot be checked. The CDR3 is CASSPSGQGREQYF.